The present T cell receptor beta chain was sequenced within a study of T cells in tuberculosis. Study at large: In South Africa, adults with active tuberculosis were compared with IGRA-negative and latently infected IGRA-positive adolescents. The study's findings and limits: Classification accuracy was 87% (AUROC 0.7 to 0.95) with the GMM-specific repertoire. Smaller alpha distances in active tuberculosis partly reflected shorter CDR3-alpha lengths. Cases with active tuberculosis were adults, while controls were adolescents.

About this clone: Antigen: not known.

Clones were read by immunoSEQ multiplex PCR, and TCRdb kept only the in-frame ones, dropping some. The sample has 20,000 to 25,000 clones; 80% to 90% are singletons. The TCR comes from a donor aged 10 to 29 with latent tuberculosis or without tuberculosis infection. Sequenced: PBMCs.

The CDR3 DNA reads TGCGCCAGCAGCCCAGGGGTGAGGAACATTCAGTACTTC. It is translated as CASSPGVRNIQYF. This chain links TRBV5-1 with TRBJ2-4, with D maybe TRBD1 (6 bases). CDR3 length: 13 residues. Germline V gives CDR1 SGHRS, CDR2 YFSETQ. V was clipped by 4 bases and J by 7 bases, with 12 bases between them.